This TCR beta chain was captured by sequencing in a study of blood T cell repertoires in COVID-19. Study information: The United States, Italy and Spain provided the acute and convalescent COVID-19 samples. T cells, B-cell-depleted T cells, or PBMCs provided the cDNA or gDNA that served as material.

In the study's own analysis: Amplifying reference gene primers gave estimates of nucleated cell counts. TCRdb's copy holds only in-frame clones and misses some; the assay was immunoSEQ multiplex PCR. For V, J and clone size, that table is used; D and trimming come from the DNA. This sample yields roughly 81,000 clones, of which approximately 78% are seen a single time; about 10% belongs to the top ten. The V gene's germline CDR1 is MNHNY and CDR2 SVGAGI (reference sequence). The ends lost 5 bases at V and 8 bases at J; junction bases unmatched: 14. The CDR3 is 16 amino acids. This receptor was obtained from a man aged 60 to 75 with acute or convalescent COVID-19. The sequenced sample consisted of peripheral blood. The J gene is TRBJ1-4, the V gene TRBV6-6, with 7 nucleotides matching TRBD1. The CDR3 spells CASSNPRKGAREKLFF. As DNA, the CDR3 is TGTGCCAGCAGTAACCCCCGCAAGGGGGCGAGAGAAAAACTGTTTTTT.